The 12 T cell receptor beta chains below all came from one sample that was sequenced in a study of T cell responses to AZD1222 COVID-19 vaccine. The assay was immunoSEQ multiplex PCR, and TCRdb's table has in-frame clones only and misses some. The sample contains roughly 150,000 clones, about four fifths of which appear only once. The source material was peripheral blood, sampled on day 0 of AZD1222 vaccination. These receptors were obtained from an adult in good health.

V usage is TRBV5-1 and J usage is TRBJ1-4, with D unresolved. The CDR3 sequence is 16 residues long. The V and J ends lost 0 bases and 4 bases respectively, with 13 bases between them. Germline V gene data show CDR1 as SGHRS and CDR2 as YFSETQ. The CDR3 DNA sequence: TGCGCCAGCAGCTTGGGACTTCCTGGTGGTAATGAAAAACTGTTTTTT. Translated, it gives CASSLGLPGGNEKLFF.

The sample holds a few counts of this clone. The chain uses TRBV19 and TRBJ1-5; D may be TRBD1 (5 bases). The germline V gene has CDR1 LNHDA and CDR2 SQIVND (reference sequence). With 7 bases removed from V and 5 bases from J, the gap between germline ends came to 9 bases. The CDR3 is made up of 12 amino acids. The CDR3 loop is CASIGGHQPQHF. CDR3 DNA sequence: TGTGCCAGTATTGGGGGACATCAGCCCCAGCATTTT. The full variable domain, completed using reference TRBV19 and TRBJ1-5, is DGGITQSPKYLFRKEGQNVTLSCEQNLNHDAMYWYRQDPGQGLRLIYYSQIVNDFQKGDIAEGYSVSREKKESFPLTVTSAQKNPTAFYLCASIGGHQPQHFGDGTRLSIL.

J is TRBJ1-2 and V is TRBV30; TRBD1 might be the D (5 bases). Trimming left V 2 bases short and J 4 bases short, with 17 bases between. This CDR3 contains 15 residues. Germline CDR1 reads GTSNPN; CDR2 reads SVGIG (reference sequence). CDR3 loop: CAWSLRGGLTYGYTF. CDR3 in DNA: TGTGCCTGGAGTTTACGGGGGGGACTAACCTATGGCTACACCTTC.

V gene TRBV28 combines with J gene TRBJ1-1; D gene uncertain. The CDR3 runs to 11 residues. Germline CDR1 and CDR2: MDHEN and SYDVKM. V lost 6 bases and J lost 10, with 12 bases in between. CDR3 region: CASSSALLAFF. CDR3 sequence (DNA): TGTGCCAGCAGCTCCGCCTTACTAGCTTTCTTT.

V usage is TRBV7-8 and J usage is TRBJ1-3; D is possibly TRBD1 (5 bases). V dropped 5 bases and J dropped 0 bases, with 17 bases sitting between them. There are 17 residues in the CDR3. The germline gives CDR1 SGHVS, CDR2 FQNEAQ. CDR3 protein: CASSPLGRLSSGNTIYF. CDR3 nucleotide sequence: TGTGCCAGCAGCCCTTTGGGACGGCTGAGCTCTGGAAACACCATATATTTT.

The chain combines TRBV7-2 with TRBJ2-7, with D unresolved. Trimming removed 1 base from V and 3 bases from J, with 13 bases in between. Germline loops: CDR1 SGHTA, CDR2 FQGNSA. This CDR3 contains 15 residues. CDR3 DNA sequence: TGTGCCAGCAGCTTAGGGGCCCTCGGGTTCTACGAGCAGTACTTC. Translation: CASSLGALGFYEQYF. The full variable domain, completed using reference TRBV7-2 and TRBJ2-7, is GAGVSQSPSNKVTEKGKDVELRCDPISGHTALYWYRQSLGQGLEFLIYFQGNSAPDKSGLPSDRFSAERTGGSVSTLTIQRTQQEDSAVYLCASSLGALGFYEQYFGPGTRLTVT.

The chain is built from TRBV20-1 and TRBJ1-5; D is unclear. V lost 1 base to trimming and J lost 9 bases, with 7 bases between them. CDR3 length: 11 amino acids. Germline CDR1 and CDR2: DFQATT and SNEGSKA (reference sequence). In DNA, the CDR3 is TGCAGTGCTAGAGGCCCTGGGCCCCAGCATTTT. It translates to CSARGPGPQHF.

Concerning this clone itself: The sample holds other DNA sequences that translate to the same CDR3. This chain uses TRBV9 with TRBJ2-7, with TRBD1 matching 9 bases. Germline V gene lookup returns CDR1 SGDLS and CDR2 YYNGEE. Trimming removed 0 bases from V and 3 bases from J; junction bases left unmatched: 1. The CDR3 is 14 amino acids. Here the CDR3 DNA reads TGTGCCAGCAGCGTAGGGGGACAGGGCTACGAGCAGTACTTC. This encodes CASSVGGQGYEQYF.

The genes are TRBV7-2 and TRBJ1-2; the match to TRBD1 covers 7 bases. CDR3 length equals 14 residues. Germline CDR1 reads SGHTA; CDR2 reads FQGNSA. Trimming removed 1 base from V and 8 bases from J; junction bases left unmatched: 7. CDR3 loop: CASSLGDRARGYTF. The CDR3 DNA follows: TGTGCCAGCAGCTTAGGGGACAGAGCCCGGGGCTACACCTTC.

The chain joins TRBV5-1 to TRBJ2-5; 9 nucleotides match TRBD1. V dropped 4 bases and J dropped 3; count of bases not matched to a gene: 7. CDR3 size: 15 residues. Germline lookup yields CDR1 SGHRS and CDR2 YFSETQ. CDR3 DNA: TGCGCCAGCAGCAGGGGACAGGGCTTTGAAGAGACCCAGTACTTC. This encodes CASSRGQGFEETQYF. Based on the CDR3 plus reference TRBV5-1 and TRBJ2-5, the full variable domain is KAGVTQTPRYLIKTRGQQVTLSCSPISGHRSVSWYQQTPGQGLQFLFEYFSETQRNKGNFPGRFSGRQFSNSRSEMNVSTLELGDSALYLCASSRGQGFEETQYFGPGTRLLVL.

The CDR3 here is CASSWGGTGGSPLHF. As DNA, the CDR3 is TGCGCCAGCAGCTGGGGCGGGACAGGGGGTTCACCCCTCCACTTT. The V gene is TRBV5-1, the J gene TRBJ1-6; the match to TRBD1 covers 11 bases. The CDR3 spans 15 residues. With V trimmed by 3 bases and J by 9 bases, 5 bases remained unmatched. From germline, CDR1 is SGHRS and CDR2 YFSETQ. Supplemented by reference TRBV5-1 and TRBJ1-6, the full variable domain reads KAGVTQTPRYLIKTRGQQVTLSCSPISGHRSVSWYQQTPGQGLQFLFEYFSETQRNKGNFPGRFSGRQFSNSRSEMNVSTLELGDSALYLCASSWGGTGGSPLHFGNGTRLTVT.

This clone was seen many times. This chain links TRBV5-1 with TRBJ1-2; D gene uncertain. The germline V gene encodes CDR1 SGHRS and CDR2 YFSETQ. Trimming left V 0 bases short and J 2 bases short, with 8 bases between. The CDR3 loop spans 14 amino acids. For the CDR3, the DNA is TGCGCCAGCAGCTTGGGTTCCGGGAACTATGGCTACACCTTC. It encodes CASSLGSGNYGYTF. Looking up the rest from reference TRBV5-1 and TRBJ1-2 gives the full variable domain: KAGVTQTPRYLIKTRGQQVTLSCSPISGHRSVSWYQQTPGQGLQFLFEYFSETQRNKGNFPGRFSGRQFSNSRSEMNVSTLELGDSALYLCASSLGSGNYGYTFGSGTRLTVV.